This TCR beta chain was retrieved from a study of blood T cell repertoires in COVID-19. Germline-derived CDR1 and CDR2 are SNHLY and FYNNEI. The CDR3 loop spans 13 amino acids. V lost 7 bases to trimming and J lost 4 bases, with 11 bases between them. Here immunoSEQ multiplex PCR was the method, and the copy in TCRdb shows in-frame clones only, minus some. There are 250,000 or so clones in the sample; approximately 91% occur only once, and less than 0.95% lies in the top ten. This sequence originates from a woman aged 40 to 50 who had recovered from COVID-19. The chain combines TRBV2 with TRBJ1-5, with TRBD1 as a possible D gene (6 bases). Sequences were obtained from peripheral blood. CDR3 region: CASNRELNQPQHF. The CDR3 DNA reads TGTGCCAGCAACAGGGAATTGAATCAGCCCCAGCATTTT.